This T cell receptor (beta chain) was sequenced in a study of cytomegalovirus exposure and HLA in healthy donors. Nominally healthy donors provided the samples, though records likely missed some immune exposures. Study results and limitations: A later analysis linked a missense DCLRE1C variant to TCR beta V- and J-gene trimming. Sequences of the TCR beta chain were said to predict the HLA-A and HLA-B alleles of most subjects accurately. The CMV antigen specificity of a few CMV-associated chains was confirmed through in vitro analysis.

The primer mix had 60 Vbeta and 13 Jbeta primers. TCRdb's table, derived via immunoSEQ multiplex PCR, lists solely in-frame clones and lacks some. The sample has approximately 30,000 clones. The CDR3 extends over 14 amino acids. Germline assignment: CDR1 PRHDT and CDR2 FYEKMQ (reference sequence). With 5 bases clipped from V and 7 bases from J, the junction kept 4 bases outside the gene matches. As regards this clone: Its antigen is as yet unknown.

The specimen was PBMCs. The chain couples TRBV13 to TRBJ1-4; 10 bases are a match to TRBD1. The source of this sequence is a woman aged 35 to 49 in good health and CMV-seropositive. CDR3 region: CASSVGQGSEKLFF. Written as DNA, the CDR3 is TGTGCCAGCAGCGTGGGACAGGGGAGTGAAAAACTGTTTTTT.